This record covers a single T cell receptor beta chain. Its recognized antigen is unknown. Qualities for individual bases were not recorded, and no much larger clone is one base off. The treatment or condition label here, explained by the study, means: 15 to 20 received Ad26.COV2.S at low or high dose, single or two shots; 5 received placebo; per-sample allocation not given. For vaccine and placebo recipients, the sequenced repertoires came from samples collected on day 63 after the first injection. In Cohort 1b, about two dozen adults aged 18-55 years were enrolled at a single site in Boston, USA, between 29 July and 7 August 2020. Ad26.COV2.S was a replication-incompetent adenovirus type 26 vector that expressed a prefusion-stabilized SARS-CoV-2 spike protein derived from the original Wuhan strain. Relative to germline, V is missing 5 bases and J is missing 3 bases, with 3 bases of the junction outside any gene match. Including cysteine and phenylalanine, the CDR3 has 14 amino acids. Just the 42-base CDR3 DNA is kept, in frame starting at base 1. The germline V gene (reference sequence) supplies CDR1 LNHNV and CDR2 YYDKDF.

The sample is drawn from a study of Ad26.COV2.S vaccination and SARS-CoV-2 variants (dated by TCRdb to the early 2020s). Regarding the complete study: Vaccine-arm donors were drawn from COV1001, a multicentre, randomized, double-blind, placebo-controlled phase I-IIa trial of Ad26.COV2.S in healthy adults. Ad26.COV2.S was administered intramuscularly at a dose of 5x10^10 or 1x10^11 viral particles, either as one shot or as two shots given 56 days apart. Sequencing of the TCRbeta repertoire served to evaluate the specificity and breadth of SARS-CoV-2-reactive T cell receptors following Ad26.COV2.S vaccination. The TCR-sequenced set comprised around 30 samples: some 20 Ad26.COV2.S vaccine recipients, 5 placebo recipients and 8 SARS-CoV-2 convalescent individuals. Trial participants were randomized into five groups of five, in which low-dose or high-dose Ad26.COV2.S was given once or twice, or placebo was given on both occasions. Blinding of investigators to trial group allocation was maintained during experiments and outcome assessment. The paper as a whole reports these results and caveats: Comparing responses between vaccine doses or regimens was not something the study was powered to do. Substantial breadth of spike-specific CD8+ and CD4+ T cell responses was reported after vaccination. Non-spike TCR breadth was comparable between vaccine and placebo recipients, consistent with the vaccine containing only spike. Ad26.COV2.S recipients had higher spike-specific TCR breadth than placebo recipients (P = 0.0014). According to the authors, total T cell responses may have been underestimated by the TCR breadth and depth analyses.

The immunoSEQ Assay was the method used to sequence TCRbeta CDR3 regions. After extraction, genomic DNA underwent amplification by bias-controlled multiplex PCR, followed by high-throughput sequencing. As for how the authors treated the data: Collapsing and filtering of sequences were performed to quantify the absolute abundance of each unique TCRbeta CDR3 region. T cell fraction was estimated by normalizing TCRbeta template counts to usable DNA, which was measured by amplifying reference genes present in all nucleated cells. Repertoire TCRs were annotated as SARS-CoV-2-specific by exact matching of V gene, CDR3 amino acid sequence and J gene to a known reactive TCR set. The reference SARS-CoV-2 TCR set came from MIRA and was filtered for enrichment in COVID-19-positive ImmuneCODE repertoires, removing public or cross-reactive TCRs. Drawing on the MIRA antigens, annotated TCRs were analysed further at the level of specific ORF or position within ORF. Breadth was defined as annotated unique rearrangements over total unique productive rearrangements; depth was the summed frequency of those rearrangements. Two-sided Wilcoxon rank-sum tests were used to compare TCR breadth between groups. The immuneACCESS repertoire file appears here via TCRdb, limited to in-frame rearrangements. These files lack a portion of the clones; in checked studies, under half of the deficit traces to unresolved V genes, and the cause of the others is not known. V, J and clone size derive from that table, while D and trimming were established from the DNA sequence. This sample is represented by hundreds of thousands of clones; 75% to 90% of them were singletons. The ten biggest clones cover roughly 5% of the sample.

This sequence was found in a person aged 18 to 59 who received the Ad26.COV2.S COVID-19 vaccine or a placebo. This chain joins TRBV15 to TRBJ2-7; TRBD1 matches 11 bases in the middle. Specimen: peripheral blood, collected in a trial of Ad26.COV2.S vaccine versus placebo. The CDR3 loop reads CATSPGQGGYEQYF. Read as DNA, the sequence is TGTGCCACCAGCCCGGGACAGGGGGGCTACGAGCAGTACTTC.